These T cell receptor beta chains were read from a single sample in a study of blood T cell repertoires in COVID-19. Only in-frame clones appear in the TCRdb table, and some are missing; sequencing was by immunoSEQ multiplex PCR. The sample holds approximately 260,000 clones, around 87% seen once. Input material: peripheral blood. These TCRs come from a man younger than 35 with active or convalescent COVID-19. Each CDR3 is given with its conserved first and last residue. The D gene is left open where the match is weak. Clone size appears in some rows only: once, few, many, or a class for an expanded clone.

d_call	clone_size	v_call	j_call	cdr3_aa	cdr3_nt
NA	NA	TRBV9	TRBJ2-3	CASSKERTQYF	TGTGCCAGCAGCAAGGAGCGGACGCAGTATTTT
NA	NA	TRBV29-1	TRBJ2-2	CSGTGNTGELFF	TGCAGCGGTACAGGGAACACCGGGGAGCTGTTTTTT
TRBD1	NA	TRBV3-1/TRBV3-2	TRBJ1-2	CASSHLTGDGYTF	TGTGCCAGCAGCCACTTGACAGGGGATGGCTACACCTTC
TRBD1	once	TRBV27	TRBJ1-1	CASGRQGVTTEAFF	TGTGCCAGCGGAAGACAGGGGGTGACAACTGAAGCTTTCTTT
NA	NA	TRBV5-1	TRBJ2-5	CASSLDGGSGETQYF	TGCGCCAGCAGCTTAGATGGGGGGTCAGGGGAGACCCAGTACTTC
NA	NA	TRBV19	TRBJ1-2	CASRKTEIYGYTF	TGTGCCAGTAGGAAGACAGAGATCTATGGCTACACCTTC
TRBD2	once	TRBV9	TRBJ2-7	CASSEGTSGSDEQYF	TGTGCCAGCAGCGAGGGGACTAGCGGGAGCGACGAGCAGTACTTC
TRBD1	NA	TRBV25-1	TRBJ1-1	CASRAKYRGMNTEAFF	TGTGCCAGCAGAGCAAAGTACAGGGGCATGAACACTGAAGCTTTCTTT
NA	NA	TRBV9	TRBJ2-3	CASSVGAGKITDTQYF	TGTGCCAGCAGCGTAGGGGCGGGGAAGATCACAGATACGCAGTATTTT
NA	NA	TRBV5-1	TRBJ2-6	CASSLHSGANVLTF	TGCGCCAGCAGCTTACACTCTGGGGCCAACGTCCTGACTTTC
NA	many	TRBV5-8	TRBJ2-7	CASSLSDGTYEQYF	TGTGCCAGCAGCTTGTCGGACGGGACCTACGAGCAGTACTTC
TRBD1	NA	TRBV19	TRBJ1-6	CASSMNRDSRSPLHF	TGTGCCAGTAGTATGAACCGGGACAGTCGATCACCCCTCCACTTT
NA	NA	TRBV3-1/TRBV3-2	TRBJ1-4	CATSQRGNEKLFF	TGTGCCACTTCCCAAAGAGGGAATGAAAAACTGTTTTTT
TRBD1	NA	TRBV5-1	TRBJ2-5	CASCKGTGQETQYF	TGCGCCAGCTGCAAGGGGACAGGGCAAGAGACCCAGTACTTC
TRBD1	NA	TRBV19	TRBJ2-6	CASSPPPGQGTGANVLTF	TGTGCCAGTAGTCCCCCGCCGGGACAGGGTACTGGGGCCAACGTCCTGACTTTC
TRBD2	once	TRBV7-9	TRBJ2-1	CASSGLKAGDGYNEQFF	TGTGCCAGCAGCGGGCTTAAAGCGGGGGACGGATACAATGAGCAGTTCTTC
TRBD1	NA	TRBV28	TRBJ1-2	CASSPAPGQGADGYTF	TGTGCCAGCAGTCCCGCTCCCGGCCAGGGGGCCGATGGCTACACCTTC
TRBD2	NA	TRBV5-1	TRBJ2-7	CASSYSSGGAEQYF	TGCGCCAGCAGCTATTCGAGCGGGGGTGCCGAGCAGTACTTC
NA	once	TRBV6-2/TRBV6-3	TRBJ2-7	CASSYEAGNTYEQYF	TGTGCCAGCAGTTACGAGGCAGGGAATACCTACGAGCAGTACTTC
TRBD1	NA	TRBV6-5	TRBJ2-1	CASSWRQGAYNEQFF	TGTGCCAGCAGTTGGCGACAGGGGGCCTACAATGAGCAGTTCTTC
NA	once	TRBV6-6	TRBJ2-7	CASSSPSYEQYF	TGTGCCAGCAGTTCTCCCTCCTACGAGCAGTACTTC
NA	NA	TRBV2	TRBJ1-1	CASKNRDLNTEAFF	TGTGCCAGCAAAAACAGGGATCTGAACACTGAAGCTTTCTTT
TRBD2	few	TRBV5-1	TRBJ2-1	CASSDGREGGNEQFF	TGCGCCAGCAGCGATGGGCGGGAGGGAGGCAATGAGCAGTTCTTC
TRBD2	NA	TRBV5-4	TRBJ2-5	CATSGGGFQETQYF	TGTGCCACGTCGGGGGGGGGTTTCCAAGAGACCCAGTACTTC
TRBD1	NA	TRBV19	TRBJ2-1	CASTTGQGSYNEQFF	TGTGCCAGTACCACAGGACAGGGGTCCTACAATGAGCAGTTCTTC
TRBD1	NA	TRBV24-1	TRBJ2-6	CATSDPRGGQGAPGANVLTF	TGTGCCACCAGTGATCCCCGGGGGGGACAGGGGGCGCCGGGGGCCAACGTCCTGACTTTC
NA	NA	TRBV7-3	TRBJ2-3	CASSWGMGDSDTQYF	TGTGCCAGCAGTTGGGGGATGGGGGACTCCGATACGCAGTATTTT
NA	NA	TRBV7-2	TRBJ2-4	CASSHPPDFKAKNIQYF	TGTGCCAGCAGCCACCCTCCGGACTTTAAAGCCAAAAACATTCAGTACTTC
TRBD2	NA	TRBV3-1/TRBV3-2	TRBJ2-5	CASSQGEERAGGGETQYF	TGTGCCAGCAGCCAAGGGGAAGAAAGAGCGGGAGGGGGCGAGACCCAGTACTTC
TRBD1	once	TRBV6-5	TRBJ2-3	CASERQGAGTDTQYF	TGTGCCAGCGAAAGACAGGGGGCAGGCACAGATACGCAGTATTTT
TRBD1	NA	TRBV5-1	TRBJ1-2	CASSLEGQGGYGYTF	TGCGCCAGCAGCTTGGAGGGACAGGGAGGTTATGGCTACACCTTC
NA	NA	TRBV13	TRBJ2-1	CASSLGDSFDEQFF	TGTGCCAGCAGCTTAGGTGACAGCTTCGATGAGCAGTTCTTC
TRBD1	once	TRBV24-1	TRBJ2-5	CATSDLGQGAQETQYF	TGTGCCACCAGTGATTTGGGTCAGGGGGCCCAAGAGACCCAGTACTTC
NA	once	TRBV3-1/TRBV3-2	TRBJ1-2	CASSHAQDTYGYTF	TGTGCCAGCAGCCATGCACAGGATACCTATGGCTACACCTTC
NA	NA	TRBV10-3	TRBJ1-2	CAINGARAGGYTF	TGTGCCATCAATGGGGCAAGAGCAGGTGGCTACACCTTC
TRBD1	NA	TRBV6-2/TRBV6-3	TRBJ1-2	CASSRTGAFPLNGYTF	TGTGCCAGCAGCCGAACAGGGGCCTTCCCTTTAAATGGCTACACCTTC
NA	NA	TRBV6-5	TRBJ2-6	CASSSTGTTGANVLTF	TGTGCCAGCAGTTCCACCGGGACAACTGGGGCCAACGTCCTGACTTTC
NA	NA	TRBV9	TRBJ2-2	CASSPGQNTGELFF	TGTGCCAGCAGCCCGGGACAGAACACCGGGGAGCTGTTTTTT
NA	NA	TRBV7-9	TRBJ2-2	CASNRRGEIGELFF	TGTGCCAGCAATCGACGCGGGGAGATTGGGGAGCTGTTTTTT
TRBD1	NA	TRBV19	TRBJ1-1	CASNPTGVAPEAFF	TGTGCCAGTAATCCGACAGGGGTCGCGCCTGAAGCTTTCTTT
NA	NA	TRBV3-1/TRBV3-2	TRBJ1-2	CASSQDPAAGVYYGYTF	TGTGCCAGCAGCCAAGATCCCGCGGCCGGGGTATACTATGGCTACACCTTC
NA	once	TRBV19	TRBJ1-5	CASSYSNQPQHF	TGTGCCAGTTCCTATAGCAATCAGCCCCAGCATTTT
TRBD1	NA	TRBV6-5	TRBJ1-1	CASRARGQGTTEAFF	TGTGCCAGCAGGGCTCGCGGACAGGGTACTACTGAAGCTTTCTTT
NA	NA	TRBV6-2/TRBV6-3	TRBJ2-3	CASSHPGPTRYADTQYF	TGTGCCAGCAGCCATCCGGGCCCGACTAGGTACGCAGATACGCAGTATTTT
NA	few	TRBV4-3	TRBJ1-6	CASRKNEGVSPLHF	TGCGCCAGCAGGAAGAACGAAGGGGTTTCACCCCTCCACTTT
NA	NA	TRBV6-1	TRBJ2-7	CASSEGGLSSYEQYF	TGTGCCAGCAGTGAAGGGGGACTGTCCTCCTACGAGCAGTACTTC
NA	NA	TRBV7-9	TRBJ2-5	CASSLGAPIRETQYF	TGTGCCAGCAGCCTTGGGGCCCCGATTCGAGAGACCCAGTACTTC
NA	NA	TRBV19	TRBJ2-4	CASSDIDTGAKNIQYF	TGTGCCAGTAGTGACATCGACACTGGCGCCAAAAACATTCAGTACTTC
NA	NA	TRBV5-4	TRBJ2-3	CASSRGGGRLGTDTQYF	TGTGCCAGCAGCAGGGGGGGAGGGAGGTTGGGTACAGATACGCAGTATTTT
NA	NA	TRBV30	TRBJ2-7	CAWRGTIRF	TGTGCCTGGCGGGGAACTATCCGTTTC
NA	NA	TRBV19	TRBJ2-5	CASSSDSQGKETQYF	TGTGCCAGTAGTAGCGACTCACAGGGAAAAGAGACCCAGTACTTC
NA	few	TRBV5-4	TRBJ2-7	CASSPPAGDEQYF	TGTGCCAGCAGCCCACCGGCGGGCGACGAGCAGTACTTC
NA	NA	TRBV29-1	TRBJ2-3	CSGRFSTDTQYF	TGCAGCGGCAGGTTTAGCACAGATACGCAGTATTTT